The rows below give T cell receptor beta chains drawn from one sample of a study of cytomegalovirus exposure and HLA in healthy donors. Here immunoSEQ multiplex PCR was the method, and the copy in TCRdb shows in-frame clones only, minus some. The sample lists 150,000 to 200,000 clones; about 81% were seen once. The sequenced sample was PBMCs. Every receptor here comes from a woman aged 30 to 39 in good health and CMV-seronegative. CDR3s include the opening cysteine and the closing phenylalanine or tryptophan. Fields, in order: CDR3 DNA, CDR3 protein, clone size, D gene, V gene, J gene. A D gene is named only where the DNA matches it firmly. Size tells how often a clone was seen (once, few, many) or the class of an expanded clone, and some rows leave it out.

CDR3 DNA: TGTGCCAGCAGCTTTGAGGAGTATGGCTACACCTTC; CDR3 protein: CASSFEEYGYTF; clone size: .; D gene: .; V gene: TRBV5-4; J gene: TRBJ1-2
CDR3 DNA: TGCGCCAGCAGCTGGGGATGGGGGGACGGTACCACTGAAGCTTTCTTT; CDR3 protein: CASSWGWGDGTTEAFF; clone size: .; D gene: .; V gene: TRBV5-1; J gene: TRBJ1-1
CDR3 DNA: TGTGCCAGCAGCTTTCGCGGGACGAACACCGGGGAGCTGTTTTTT; CDR3 protein: CASSFRGTNTGELFF; clone size: .; D gene: .; V gene: TRBV7-9; J gene: TRBJ2-2
CDR3 DNA: TGTGCCTGGAGTGGGCAGGGTGGATACGAGCAGTACTTC; CDR3 protein: CAWSGQGGYEQYF; clone size: .; D gene: .; V gene: TRBV30; J gene: TRBJ2-7
CDR3 DNA: TGTGCCAGTAGTCTAGCGGGGGGCCTCCAAGAGACCCAGTACTTC; CDR3 protein: CASSLAGGLQETQYF; clone size: .; D gene: TRBD2; V gene: TRBV19; J gene: TRBJ2-5
CDR3 DNA: TGTGCCAGCAGCCTCAGGGGAATCTTGACTGAAGCTTTCTTT; CDR3 protein: CASSLRGILTEAFF; clone size: .; D gene: .; V gene: TRBV2; J gene: TRBJ1-1
CDR3 DNA: TGTGCCAGCTCACCACAACGGGGGTTCGTCGAGCAGTACTTC; CDR3 protein: CASSPQRGFVEQYF; clone size: .; D gene: .; V gene: TRBV18; J gene: TRBJ2-7
CDR3 DNA: TGTGCCAGCAGCCGCGACAGGTATCAGCCCCAGCATTTT; CDR3 protein: CASSRDRYQPQHF; clone size: .; D gene: .; V gene: TRBV7-7; J gene: TRBJ1-5
CDR3 DNA: TGTGCCAGTAGTACCTCGGGACTAGCGGGGGGGCCCCCCGAGCAGTACTTC; CDR3 protein: CASSTSGLAGGPPEQYF; clone size: .; D gene: TRBD2; V gene: TRBV19; J gene: TRBJ2-7
CDR3 DNA: TGTGCCAGCAGCCCGCGGACAGGGGAGATTGCCCAGCCCCAGCATTTT; CDR3 protein: CASSPRTGEIAQPQHF; clone size: .; D gene: TRBD1; V gene: TRBV7-6; J gene: TRBJ1-5
CDR3 DNA: TGTGCCTGTAGCGCTGATGAGCGGGAACGCTACGAGCAGTACTTC; CDR3 protein: CACSADERERYEQYF; clone size: .; D gene: TRBD2; V gene: TRBV30; J gene: TRBJ2-7
CDR3 DNA: TGTGCCAGCAGCTTATACCGGGAGACAGATACGCAGTATTTT; CDR3 protein: CASSLYRETDTQYF; clone size: .; D gene: .; V gene: TRBV7-9; J gene: TRBJ2-3
CDR3 DNA: TGTGCCTGGACCAGACAGATTAACACTGAAGCTTTCTTT; CDR3 protein: CAWTRQINTEAFF; clone size: once; D gene: .; V gene: TRBV30; J gene: TRBJ1-1
CDR3 DNA: TGTGCCAGCAGTTTGGGCTCTCAGCCCCAGCATTTT; CDR3 protein: CASSLGSQPQHF; clone size: few; D gene: .; V gene: TRBV28; J gene: TRBJ1-5
CDR3 DNA: TGTGCCAGCAGCCCCCTCCCCAGGGCCGGCCGCCAAGAGACCCAGTACTTC; CDR3 protein: CASSPLPRAGRQETQYF; clone size: .; D gene: .; V gene: TRBV9; J gene: TRBJ2-5
CDR3 DNA: TGCAGCGGGCCGGGACTAGCGGACACAGATACGCAGTATTTT; CDR3 protein: CSGPGLADTDTQYF; clone size: .; D gene: TRBD2; V gene: TRBV29-1; J gene: TRBJ2-3
CDR3 DNA: TGTGCCAGCAGTTCTAACGGACAGGGAGGCCGCTCCTACGAGCAGTACTTC; CDR3 protein: CASSSNGQGGRSYEQYF; clone size: .; D gene: TRBD1; V gene: TRBV13; J gene: TRBJ2-7
CDR3 DNA: TGTGCCAGCAGCGTAGATTCTAGCGGGGGCTCCTACAATGAGCAGTTCTTC; CDR3 protein: CASSVDSSGGSYNEQFF; clone size: .; D gene: TRBD2; V gene: TRBV9; J gene: TRBJ2-1
CDR3 DNA: TGTGCCAGCAGTTCGGATGGAGGCACTGAAGCTTTCTTT; CDR3 protein: CASSSDGGTEAFF; clone size: .; D gene: .; V gene: TRBV2; J gene: TRBJ1-1
CDR3 DNA: TGTGCCTGGGGGACAGGTGGGGTACGGGGCTACACCTTC; CDR3 protein: CAWGTGGVRGYTF; clone size: few; D gene: TRBD1; V gene: TRBV30; J gene: TRBJ1-2
CDR3 DNA: TGTGCCAGCATCCGAGGGCGGGGTGGGTCCTACAATGAGCAGTTCTTC; CDR3 protein: CASIRGRGGSYNEQFF; clone size: .; D gene: .; V gene: TRBV27; J gene: TRBJ2-1
CDR3 DNA: TGTGCCAGCAGTTTTCACCGCCGGGACAGCAGCAATCAGCCCCAGCATTTT; CDR3 protein: CASSFHRRDSSNQPQHF; clone size: once; D gene: TRBD1; V gene: TRBV28; J gene: TRBJ1-5
CDR3 DNA: TGCGCCAGCAGCCTCACAGGGAGCTCCTACAATGAGCAGTTCTTC; CDR3 protein: CASSLTGSSYNEQFF; clone size: .; D gene: .; V gene: TRBV5-1; J gene: TRBJ2-1
CDR3 DNA: TGTGCCAGCAGTTACCGTCAAGACAGATACTCCTACGAGCAGTACTTC; CDR3 protein: CASSYRQDRYSYEQYF; clone size: .; D gene: .; V gene: TRBV6-5; J gene: TRBJ2-7
CDR3 DNA: TGTGCCAGCAGTCCCAGACAGACCTACGAGCAGTACTTC; CDR3 protein: CASSPRQTYEQYF; clone size: .; D gene: .; V gene: TRBV27; J gene: TRBJ2-7
CDR3 DNA: TGTGCCAGCAGCCAAGAGGCTACTAGCGGCCCCTACGAGCAGTACTTC; CDR3 protein: CASSQEATSGPYEQYF; clone size: .; D gene: TRBD2; V gene: TRBV4-2; J gene: TRBJ2-7
CDR3 DNA: TGTGCCTTACGTCCCGGGACAGGGGTGAACACTGAAGCTTTCTTT; CDR3 protein: CALRPGTGVNTEAFF; clone size: .; D gene: TRBD1; V gene: TRBV30; J gene: TRBJ1-1
CDR3 DNA: TGTGCCTGGAGTCGACAGGGCGATGAGCCCCAGCATTTT; CDR3 protein: CAWSRQGDEPQHF; clone size: .; D gene: TRBD1; V gene: TRBV30; J gene: TRBJ1-5
CDR3 DNA: TGCGCCAGCAGCTTCACAGGGGGTCAGCCCCAGCATTTT; CDR3 protein: CASSFTGGQPQHF; clone size: .; D gene: TRBD1; V gene: TRBV5-1; J gene: TRBJ1-5
CDR3 DNA: TGCGCCAGCAGGGTCCGCGGGCAAGGGAGTATGAACACTGAAGCTTTCTTT; CDR3 protein: CASRVRGQGSMNTEAFF; clone size: .; D gene: .; V gene: TRBV5-1; J gene: TRBJ1-1
CDR3 DNA: TGTGCCAGCAGCTTAACGGGGGCACCCCGAGAGAGGAATGAAGCTTTCTTT; CDR3 protein: CASSLTGAPRERNEAFF; clone size: .; D gene: .; V gene: TRBV7-3; J gene: TRBJ1-1
CDR3 DNA: TGTGCCAGCAGGGAGACAGATAATCAGCCCCAGCATTTT; CDR3 protein: CASRETDNQPQHF; clone size: .; D gene: .; V gene: TRBV2; J gene: TRBJ1-5
CDR3 DNA: TGCGCCAGCAGCGGAGCTCCGGGACAGGGCCGGAATGAGCAGTTCTTC; CDR3 protein: CASSGAPGQGRNEQFF; clone size: .; D gene: TRBD1; V gene: TRBV5-1; J gene: TRBJ2-1
CDR3 DNA: TGCGCCAGCAGCCTCCGGGTTCCACAACCGGCGGGAGGCTACACCTTC; CDR3 protein: CASSLRVPQPAGGYTF; clone size: .; D gene: .; V gene: TRBV4-1; J gene: TRBJ1-2
CDR3 DNA: TGCGCCAGCAGCTTGGTAGGGGGCGCGGATACGCAGTATTTT; CDR3 protein: CASSLVGGADTQYF; clone size: once; D gene: TRBD1; V gene: TRBV5-1; J gene: TRBJ2-3
CDR3 DNA: TGTGCCAGCAGTGACGGGGGCTCTGGGGCCAACGTCCTGACTTTC; CDR3 protein: CASSDGGSGANVLTF; clone size: .; D gene: .; V gene: TRBV2; J gene: TRBJ2-6
CDR3 DNA: TGTGCCAGCAGCTTATTCGACGGAGGTGGTGAAAAACTGTTTTTT; CDR3 protein: CASSLFDGGGEKLFF; clone size: .; D gene: .; V gene: TRBV7-2; J gene: TRBJ1-4
CDR3 DNA: TGTGCCAGCAGCTTAGAGGCCGGGGGGGTCTACTTC; CDR3 protein: CASSLEAGGVYF; clone size: .; D gene: TRBD2; V gene: TRBV7-2; J gene: TRBJ2-7
CDR3 DNA: TGCAGTGCTAGAGTGGGCTGGGAGCAGTACTTC; CDR3 protein: CSARVGWEQYF; clone size: once; D gene: .; V gene: TRBV20-1; J gene: TRBJ2-7
CDR3 DNA: TGTGCCAGCAGTCGCTACTCCCAAGAGACCCAGTACTTC; CDR3 protein: CASSRYSQETQYF; clone size: .; D gene: .; V gene: TRBV27; J gene: TRBJ2-5
CDR3 DNA: TGTGCCAGCAGCGTAGTTCCCGCCGGGCCCCAGCATTTT; CDR3 protein: CASSVVPAGPQHF; clone size: few; D gene: .; V gene: TRBV9; J gene: TRBJ1-5
CDR3 DNA: TGTGCCAGCGGACAGGGAAACTATGGCTACACCTTC; CDR3 protein: CASGQGNYGYTF; clone size: few; D gene: TRBD1; V gene: TRBV6-1; J gene: TRBJ1-2
CDR3 DNA: TGTGCCAGCAGCTCACCCGAGGGGGACCTCTATGGCTACACCTTC; CDR3 protein: CASSSPEGDLYGYTF; clone size: .; D gene: .; V gene: TRBV28; J gene: TRBJ1-2
CDR3 DNA: TGTGCCAGCAGTTCCACTAGCACGAATGAGCAGTTCTTC; CDR3 protein: CASSSTSTNEQFF; clone size: .; D gene: .; V gene: TRBV6-5; J gene: TRBJ2-1
CDR3 DNA: TGTGCCAGTAATAGTCCGGGACTAGTGATTGAGCAGTTCTTC; CDR3 protein: CASNSPGLVIEQFF; clone size: .; D gene: TRBD2; V gene: TRBV19; J gene: TRBJ2-1
CDR3 DNA: TGTGCCAGCAGTTTAGAGGCGGGGGGGCTCGGTGAGCAGTTCTTC; CDR3 protein: CASSLEAGGLGEQFF; clone size: once; D gene: TRBD2; V gene: TRBV28; J gene: TRBJ2-1